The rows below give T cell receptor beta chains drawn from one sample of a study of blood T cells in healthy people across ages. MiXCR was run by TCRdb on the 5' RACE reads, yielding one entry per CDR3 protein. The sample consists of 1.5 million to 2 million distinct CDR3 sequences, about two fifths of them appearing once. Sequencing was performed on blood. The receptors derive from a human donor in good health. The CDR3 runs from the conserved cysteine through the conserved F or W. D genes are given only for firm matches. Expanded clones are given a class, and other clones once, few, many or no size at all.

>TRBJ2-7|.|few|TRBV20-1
CSASWAGIYEQYF
TGCAGTGCTAGTTGGGCGGGGATCTACGAGCAGTACTTC
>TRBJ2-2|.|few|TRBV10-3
CAISDRNTGELFF
TGTGCCATCAGCGACAGAAACACCGGGGAGCTGTTTTTT
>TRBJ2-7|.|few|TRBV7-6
CASSLPAHEQYF
TGTGCCAGCAGCTTACCAGCCCACGAGCAGTACTTC
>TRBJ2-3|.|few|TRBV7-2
CASSPQRGPDTQYF
TGTGCCAGCAGCCCTCAGAGGGGACCAGATACGCAGTATTTT
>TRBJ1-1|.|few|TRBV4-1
CASSRWTGMNTEAFF
TGCGCCAGCAGCCGGTGGACGGGAATGAACACTGAAGCTTTCTTT
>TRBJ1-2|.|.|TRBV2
CASRGEIYGYTF
TGTGCCAGCAGGGGAGAGATTTATGGCTACACCTTC
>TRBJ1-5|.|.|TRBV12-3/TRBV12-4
CASSGDGSNQPQHF
TGTGCCAGCAGCGGGGACGGTAGTAATCAGCCCCAGCATTTT
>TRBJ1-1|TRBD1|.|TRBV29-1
CSVEDLGRGRVAFF
TGCAGCGTTGAAGATCTCGGCAGGGGGCGGGTAGCTTTCTTT
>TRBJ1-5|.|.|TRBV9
CASSVGWNQPQHF
TGTGCCAGCAGCGTAGGGTGGAATCAGCCCCAGCATTTT
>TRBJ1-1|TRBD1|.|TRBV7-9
CASTSGQAWNTEAFF
TGTGCCAGCACCTCCGGACAGGCTTGGAACACTGAAGCTTTCTTT
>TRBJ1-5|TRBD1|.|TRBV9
CASNLGQSPSLNQPQHF
TGTGCCAGCAACCTGGGACAGTCTCCCAGCCTAAATCAGCCCCAGCATTTT
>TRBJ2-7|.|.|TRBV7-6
CASSLEQGSEQYF
TGTGCCAGCAGCTTAGAGCAGGGGTCCGAGCAGTACTTC
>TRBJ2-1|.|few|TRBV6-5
CASTEGNGQFF
TGTGCCAGCACCGAGGGTAATGGGCAGTTCTTC
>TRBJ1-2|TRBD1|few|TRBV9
CASSVISGTGDGYTF
TGTGCCAGCAGCGTGATTTCCGGGACAGGGGATGGCTACACCTTC
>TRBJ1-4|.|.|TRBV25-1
CASSEFFTGGKLFF
TGTGCCAGCAGTGAGTTTTTTACAGGTGGAAAACTGTTTTTT
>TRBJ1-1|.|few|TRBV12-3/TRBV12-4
CASRPPSNTEAFF
TGTGCCAGCAGGCCCCCTTCGAACACTGAAGCTTTCTTT
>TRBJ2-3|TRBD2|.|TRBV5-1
CASSQTPGLTTDTQYF
TGCGCCAGCAGCCAAACACCGGGACTAACCACAGATACGCAGTATTTT
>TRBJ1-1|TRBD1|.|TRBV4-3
CASSQEDRGWAEAFF
TGCGCCAGCAGCCAAGAAGACAGGGGGTGGGCTGAAGCTTTCTTT
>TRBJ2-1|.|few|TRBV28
CASSSGNTNEQFF
TGTGCCAGCAGTTCGGGGAATACCAATGAGCAGTTCTTC
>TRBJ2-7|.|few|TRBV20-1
CSALRSNNPYEQYF
TGCAGTGCTCTACGGTCCAACAATCCCTACGAGCAGTACTTC
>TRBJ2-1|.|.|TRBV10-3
CAISGTGTPDNEQFF
TGTGCCATCAGTGGTACCGGGACTCCGGACAATGAGCAGTTCTTC
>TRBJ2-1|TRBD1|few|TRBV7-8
CASSRLRYTGGNYNEQFF
TGTGCCAGCAGCCGCTTACGTTATACAGGGGGAAATTACAATGAGCAGTTCTTC
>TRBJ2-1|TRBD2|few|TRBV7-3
CASSTVAGAYEQFF
TGTGCCAGCAGCACAGTAGCGGGGGCGTATGAGCAGTTCTTC
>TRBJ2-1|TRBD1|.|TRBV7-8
CASSLFYRDRVYNEQFF
TGTGCCAGCAGCTTGTTTTACCGGGACAGAGTTTACAATGAGCAGTTCTTC
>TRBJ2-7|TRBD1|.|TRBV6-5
CASSTPGQATYEQYF
TGTGCCAGCAGTACCCCCGGACAGGCTACCTACGAGCAGTACTTC
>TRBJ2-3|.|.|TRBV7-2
CASSLVGQYTDTQYF
TGTGCCAGCAGCTTAGTTGGGCAGTACACAGATACGCAGTATTTT
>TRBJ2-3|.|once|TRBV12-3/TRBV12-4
CASSPEANSRDTQYF
TGTGCCAGCAGTCCAGAGGCAAATTCGCGAGATACGCAGTATTTT
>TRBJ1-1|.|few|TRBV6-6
CASSYLREGLHTEAFF
TGTGCCAGCAGTTACTTGAGGGAAGGTTTGCACACTGAAGCTTTCTTT
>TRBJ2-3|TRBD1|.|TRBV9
CASSSGVDRVGRDTQYF
TGTGCCAGCAGCTCTGGAGTGGACAGGGTGGGTCGAGATACGCAGTATTTT
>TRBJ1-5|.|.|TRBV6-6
CASSYPRTGWGNQPQHF
TGTGCCAGCAGTTACCCTAGGACGGGTTGGGGCAATCAGCCCCAGCATTTT
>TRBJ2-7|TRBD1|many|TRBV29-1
CSVSGTGNYEQYF
TGCAGCGTTTCCGGGACAGGGAACTACGAGCAGTACTTC